These 16 T cell receptor beta chains were all obtained from the same sample, sequenced in a study of shared clonotypes between healthy human individuals. Sequencing used immunoSEQ multiplex PCR; TCRdb keeps in-frame clones, though not all of them. Among more than 500,000 clones, about 95% were seen once, and the ten largest hold 0.095% to 0.14%. Naive CD8 cells lacked CD45RO and underwent positive selection for CCR7, leaving out terminally differentiated effector memory CD45RA+ cells. Sequenced input: naive CD8+ T cells sorted from blood. All receptors derive from a young woman in good health.

The V call is TRBV5-1, the J call TRBJ2-5, with 8 bases identical to TRBD2. The DNA end favors TRBJ2-7, so the J call may be wrong. This CDR3 contains 15 residues. Germline V CDR1 and CDR2: SGHRS, YFSETQ. DNA for the CDR3: TGCGCCAGCAGCTTGGTTCCGGGAGGGCCTGGCGAGCAGTACTTC. It codes for CASSLVPGGPGEQYF.

This chain links TRBV29-1 with TRBJ2-1; perhaps TRBD2 as D (6 bases). The CDR3 consists of 15 residues. Trimming removed 4 bases from V and 4 bases from J, with 17 bases in between. Germline lookup yields CDR1 SQVTM and CDR2 ANQGSEA. The CDR3 loop reads CSVAGGREVYNEQFF. The CDR3 bases are TGCAGCGTTGCTGGGGGGAGAGAAGTATACAATGAGCAGTTCTTC.

The gene calls are TRBV4-2 and TRBJ1-1; D ambiguous. Looked up from germline, CDR1 is LGHNA and CDR2 is YNFKEQ. The V end was cut by 5 bases, the J end by 1 base, with 8 bases between. This CDR3 is 13 amino acids long. The CDR3 region is CASSRRENTEAFF. The CDR3 nucleotides are TGTGCCAGCAGCAGGAGAGAGAACACTGAAGCTTTCTTT.

The V call is TRBV19, the J call TRBJ2-7; perhaps TRBD2 as D (5 bases). This CDR3 comprises 15 residues. Germline V gene sequence: CDR1 LNHDA, CDR2 SQIVND (reference sequence). V was shortened by 5 bases and J by 0 bases, with 14 bases between the two germline ends. CDR3 loop: CASSPRGRSSYEQYF. CDR3 nucleotides: TGTGCCAGTAGTCCTAGAGGGCGGAGCTCCTACGAGCAGTACTTC.

The rearrangement uses TRBV7-9 and TRBJ2-7; possibly TRBD2 for D (6 bases). Deletions cut 4 bases from V and 3 bases from J, with 13 bases between. The CDR3 consists of 14 residues. Germline CDR1 reads SEHNR; CDR2 reads FQNEAQ (reference sequence). The CDR3 sequence: CASSSGTVNYEQYF. The CDR3 nucleotides are TGTGCCAGCAGCTCAGGGACTGTAAACTACGAGCAGTACTTC. The variable domain in full, with the rest retrieved from reference TRBV7-9 and TRBJ2-7, is DTGVSQNPRHKITKRGQNVTFRCDPISEHNRLYWYRQTLGQGPEFLTYFQNEAQLEKSRLLSDRFSAERPKGSFSTLEIQRTEQGDSAMYLCASSSGTVNYEQYFGPGTRLTVT.

The gene calls are TRBV5-1 and TRBJ2-7; the D gene is possibly TRBD1 (6 bases). V shed 2 bases and J shed 2 bases, with 11 bases lying between them. CDR1 is SGHRS and CDR2 is YFSETQ in the germline V gene. This CDR3 has 14 residues. CDR3 coding DNA: TGCGCCAGCAGCTTCTACGGACAGACCTACGAGCAGTACTTC. Amino acid sequence: CASSFYGQTYEQYF.

The genes are TRBV28 and TRBJ1-5; 7 bases map to TRBD1. CDR1 is MDHEN and CDR2 is SYDVKM in the germline V gene. The CDR3 has 17 residues. J was trimmed by 5 bases and V by 4 bases; bases with no gene match: 14. For the CDR3, the DNA is TGTGCCAGCAGTTCCAATCCCCCGGACAGGATCGATCAGCCCCAGCATTTT. Translation gives CASSSNPPDRIDQPQHF.

This chain links TRBV15 with TRBJ2-7; 7 positions agree with TRBD1. The CDR3 has 14 residues. The trim removed 0 bases at V and 7 bases at J, leaving 6 bases unmatched. Germline-derived CDR1 and CDR2 are LNHNV and YYDKDF (reference sequence). CDR3 nucleotides: TGTGCCACCAGCAGAGATCCGGCAGGGGGTGAGCAGTACTTC. Translation: CATSRDPAGGEQYF.

The chain joins TRBV5-4 to TRBJ2-7; D perhaps matches TRBD2 (5 bases). V lost 4 bases and J lost 6, with 11 bases in between. The CDR3 sequence is 12 residues long. Germline-derived CDR1 and CDR2 are SGHNT and YYREEE (reference sequence). The CDR3 bases are TGTGCCAGCAGCCTGGGAGCGGCCGAGCAGTACTTC. This sequence encodes CASSLGAAEQYF.

This clone came up once. The chain joins TRBV6-5 to TRBJ2-1, with 10 bases lining up with TRBD2. Unmatched junction bases numbered 2, after V lost 4 bases and J lost 2 bases. Germline V gives CDR1 MNHEY, CDR2 SVGAGI. CDR3 length: 15 amino acids. The CDR3 reads CASSFGTSAYNEQFF. The CDR3 DNA reads TGTGCCAGCAGTTTCGGGACTAGCGCCTACAATGAGCAGTTCTTC.

The gene calls are TRBV5-6 and TRBJ1-1; no clear D gene. The length of the CDR3 is 14 residues. Trimming shortened V by 2 bases and J by 1 base, and 9 bases separated the two germline ends. CDR1 SGHDT and CDR2 YYEEEE come from the germline V gene. In nucleotides, the CDR3 is TGTGCCAGCAGCTTCTCCGGAGAGAACACTGAAGCTTTCTTT. This codes for CASSFSGENTEAFF.

The chain joins TRBV9 to TRBJ2-7; D remains ambiguous. This CDR3 region has 14 residues. Germline V gives CDR1 SGDLS, CDR2 YYNGEE. The V end lost 0 bases, the J end lost 0 bases, and 7 bases lay between the germline ends. CDR3 nucleotide sequence: TGTGCCAGCAGCGTAGACACTGGCTCCTACGAGCAGTACTTC. Translated, it gives CASSVDTGSYEQYF.

This rearrangement joins TRBV25-1 to TRBJ1-1, with D perhaps TRBD1 (6 bases). Trimming cost V 0 bases and J 5 bases, with 10 bases left between them. Germline CDR1 and CDR2: MGHDK and SYGVNS. This CDR3 is built from 14 residues. The CDR3 region is CASSEYSRGTEAFF. The CDR3 nucleotides read TGTGCCAGCAGTGAATATAGTAGGGGGACTGAAGCTTTCTTT.

The J gene is TRBJ2-7, the V gene TRBV28; unclear D gene. V was cut by 7 bases and J by 4 bases, with 17 bases left in between. CDR3 length: 14 residues. Germline V gene sequence: CDR1 MDHEN, CDR2 SYDVKM. The CDR3 nucleotides are TGTGCCAGCAACCCCACTCCGACTCGTTACGAGCAGTACTTC. Translated, it gives CASNPTPTRYEQYF.

V usage is TRBV2 and J usage is TRBJ1-4; 9 bases line up with TRBD1. This CDR3 contains 18 residues. Germline V lookup: CDR1 SNHLY, CDR2 FYNNEI. The trim removed 6 bases at V and 6 bases at J, leaving 17 bases unmatched. The CDR3 DNA reads TGTGCCAGCAGGGTCGGTCCCGGGACAGGGAGGGACGATGAAAAACTGTTTTTT. It is translated as CASRVGPGTGRDDEKLFF.

The chain combines TRBV28 with TRBJ1-4, with D hard to call. CDR1 MDHEN and CDR2 SYDVKM come from the germline V gene. The CDR3 consists of 11 residues. Trimming shortened V by 6 bases and J by 7 bases, and 6 bases separated the two germline ends. The CDR3 reads CASRTSEKLFF. The CDR3 DNA reads TGTGCCAGCAGGACCTCTGAAAAACTGTTTTTT.